These T cell receptor beta chains were read from a single sample in a study of cytomegalovirus exposure and HLA in healthy donors. Clones were read by immunoSEQ multiplex PCR, and TCRdb kept only the in-frame ones, dropping some. The sample holds about 140,000 clones; around four fifths are singletons and the top ten take approximately 1.2%. Sequencing used PBMCs. These TCRs come from a male donor in good health and CMV-seropositive. Both conserved end residues are part of each CDR3. The order of the fields is J gene, V gene, D gene, clone size, CDR3 protein, CDR3 DNA. The D gene is left open where the match is weak. Only part of the rows carry a size: once, few, many, or a class if the clone is expanded.

TRBJ1-5	TRBV6-5	NA	NA	CASRPQGGQPQHF	TGTGCCAGCAGACCCCAGGGTGGTCAGCCCCAGCATTTT
TRBJ2-5	TRBV14	NA	NA	CASSPDSYGEAQYF	TGTGCCAGCAGCCCGGATAGTTATGGGGAGGCCCAGTACTTC
TRBJ2-1	TRBV9	NA	NA	CASSVAGPNEQFF	TGTGCCAGCAGCGTAGCAGGGCCCAATGAGCAGTTCTTC
TRBJ2-7	TRBV7-2	NA	NA	CASSLRRFTYEQYF	TGTGCCAGCAGCTTACGTCGGTTTACCTACGAGCAGTACTTC
TRBJ1-1	TRBV27	NA	once	CASSLSLGGFTEAFF	TGTGCCAGCAGTTTATCTTTGGGGGGGTTCACTGAAGCTTTCTTT
TRBJ1-2	TRBV1	NA	NA	CTSSQEWDSVANYGYTF	TGCACCAGCAGCCAAGAATGGGACAGTGTTGCCAACTATGGCTACACCTTC
TRBJ1-2	TRBV6-5	NA	NA	CASSYSREYGYTF	TGTGCCAGCAGTTACTCGAGGGAGTATGGCTACACCTTC
TRBJ1-5	TRBV7-9	NA	NA	CASSLAGGNQPQHF	TGTGCCAGCAGCTTAGCGGGGGGGAATCAGCCCCAGCATTTT
TRBJ2-7	TRBV6-5	NA	NA	CASRANREITYEQYF	TGTGCCAGCAGAGCAAACAGGGAAATAACCTACGAGCAGTACTTC
TRBJ2-5	TRBV2	TRBD2	NA	CASKSGGLQETQYF	TGTGCCAGCAAGAGCGGGGGGCTCCAAGAGACCCAGTACTTC
TRBJ1-2	TRBV9	TRBD1	NA	CASSVEGAWYGYTF	TGTGCCAGCAGCGTAGAGGGGGCGTGGTATGGCTACACCTTC
TRBJ2-5	TRBV6-5	NA	NA	CASSPKWGRETQYF	TGTGCCAGCAGCCCTAAATGGGGGCGGGAGACCCAGTACTTC
TRBJ1-3	TRBV21-1	NA	NA	CASRRDSSSGNTIYF	TGTGCCAGCAGGCGGGACAGCTCCTCTGGAAACACCATATATTTT
TRBJ1-1	TRBV5-4	NA	few	CASSLAGPNTEAFF	TGTGCCAGCAGCTTGGCAGGGCCGAACACTGAAGCTTTCTTT
TRBJ2-3	TRBV9	TRBD1	NA	CASSDRGWDTQYF	TGTGCCAGCAGCGACAGGGGCTGGGATACGCAGTATTTT
TRBJ2-7	TRBV7-7	TRBD1	NA	CASSLDGTGEQYF	TGTGCTAGCAGCTTAGACGGGACAGGCGAGCAGTACTTC
TRBJ1-2	TRBV27	TRBD1	once	CASGNLPGQGAPSYGYTF	TGTGCCAGCGGAAACCTTCCGGGACAGGGGGCGCCTAGCTATGGCTACACCTTC
TRBJ1-4	TRBV6-4	NA	few	CASSNDRTIPTNEKLFF	TGTGCCAGCAGTAACGACAGGACGATCCCAACTAATGAAAAACTGTTTTTT
TRBJ2-7	TRBV7-6	TRBD2	NA	CASSYGLAGAGQGYEQYF	TGTGCCAGCAGCTACGGACTAGCGGGAGCGGGTCAAGGGTACGAGCAGTACTTC
TRBJ1-5	TRBV6-6	NA	NA	CASSNRGGNQPQHF	TGTGCCAGCAGTAACCGGGGTGGCAATCAGCCCCAGCATTTT
TRBJ2-3	TRBV5-5	TRBD2	few	CASSLTSVWTDTQYF	TGTGCCAGCAGCCTCACTAGCGTCTGGACAGATACGCAGTATTTT
TRBJ2-3	TRBV5-4	NA	NA	CASSRAGGTADTQYF	TGTGCCAGCAGCCGAGCGGGTGGGACAGCAGATACGCAGTATTTT
TRBJ1-1	TRBV21-1	NA	NA	CARRRVSNTEAFF	TGTGCCCGCCGGCGGGTTTCGAACACTGAAGCTTTCTTT
TRBJ2-3	TRBV7-3	TRBD2	NA	CASSLGSGRGTDTQYF	TGTGCCAGCAGCTTAGGTAGCGGGAGGGGCACAGATACGCAGTATTTT
TRBJ2-2	TRBV7-3	TRBD2	NA	CASSQRTSGSRGELFF	TGTGCCAGCAGCCAGCGGACTAGCGGGAGTAGGGGGGAGCTGTTTTTT
TRBJ2-1	TRBV21-1	NA	NA	CASSQSLLASGQFF	TGTGCCAGCTCCCAATCTCTTCTAGCGAGCGGGCAGTTCTTC
TRBJ1-1	TRBV10-1	NA	NA	CASSEHRGANTEAFF	TGCGCCAGCAGTGAACACCGGGGGGCCAACACTGAAGCTTTCTTT
TRBJ2-3	TRBV5-1	NA	NA	CASSWRGGPVDTQYF	TGCGCCAGCAGCTGGAGGGGGGGGCCCGTAGATACGCAGTATTTT
TRBJ1-2	TRBV5-6	NA	NA	CASSRGLGDYGYTF	TGTGCCAGCAGCCGGGGGTTGGGGGACTATGGCTACACCTTC
TRBJ1-5	TRBV28	NA	once	CASSLPGWSNQPQHF	TGTGCCAGCAGTTTACCAGGGTGGAGCAATCAGCCCCAGCATTTT
TRBJ2-2	TRBV5-1	TRBD2	NA	CASSFPTSGGLNTGELFF	TGCGCCAGCAGCTTTCCGACTAGCGGGGGCTTGAACACCGGGGAGCTGTTTTTT
TRBJ2-7	TRBV28	TRBD2	NA	CASRKREPYEQYF	TGTGCCAGCAGAAAGCGGGAGCCCTACGAGCAGTACTTC
TRBJ2-7	TRBV27	NA	NA	CASKPGHLREQYF	TGTGCCAGTAAGCCGGGACATTTACGCGAGCAGTACTTC
TRBJ1-4	TRBV5-6	TRBD1	NA	CASSLTGTGSEKLFF	TGTGCCAGCAGCCTCACCGGGACAGGGAGTGAAAAACTGTTTTTT
TRBJ1-6	TRBV11-3	TRBD1	NA	CASSLDLSKICGTVNSPLHF	TGTGCCAGCAGCTTAGATCTTTCAAAAATATGTGGGACAGTTAATTCACCCCTCCACTTT
TRBJ2-1	TRBV6-6	NA	NA	CASSYGGASYNEQFF	TGTGCCAGCAGTTACGGGGGGGCCTCCTACAATGAGCAGTTCTTC
TRBJ2-7	TRBV25-1	NA	NA	CASSWGLYEQYF	TGTGCCAGCAGTTGGGGGCTCTACGAGCAGTACTTC
TRBJ2-1	TRBV27	NA	NA	CASSPSYNEQFF	TGTGCCAGCAGCCCATCCTACAATGAGCAGTTCTTC
TRBJ2-3	TRBV19	NA	NA	CASSPRGARDTQYF	TGTGCCAGTAGCCCCAGGGGGGCCCGGGATACGCAGTATTTT
TRBJ2-2	TRBV7-3	TRBD2	NA	CASREISGLGGELFF	TGTGCCAGCCGGGAGATTAGCGGGTTGGGCGGGGAGCTGTTTTTT
TRBJ2-3	TRBV5-1	TRBD1	once	CASSPSTGGPDTQYF	TGCGCCAGCAGCCCTTCGACAGGGGGACCAGATACGCAGTATTTT
TRBJ2-5	TRBV5-1	NA	NA	CASSLAGGDETQYF	TGCGCCAGCAGCTTGGCCGGAGGCGACGAGACCCAGTACTTC
TRBJ2-7	TRBV6-1	TRBD1	few	CASSTGGGTYEQYF	TGTGCCAGCAGCACAGGGGGCGGTACCTACGAGCAGTACTTC
TRBJ2-7	TRBV7-2	TRBD2	NA	CASSLTGLAGAGEQYF	TGTGCCAGCAGCTTAACCGGACTAGCGGGAGCTGGCGAGCAGTACTTC
TRBJ2-7	TRBV7-2	TRBD1	NA	CASSSDREVQYF	TGTGCCAGCAGCTCGGACAGGGAGGTGCAGTACTTC
TRBJ2-1	TRBV14	TRBD2	NA	CASSLPGGGYNEQFF	TGTGCCAGCAGCCTCCCGGGAGGGGGCTACAATGAGCAGTTCTTC
TRBJ1-2	TRBV13	NA	NA	CASSLAGRGNYGYTF	TGTGCCAGCAGCTTAGCGGGCAGGGGAAATTATGGCTACACCTTC
TRBJ2-2	TRBV7-9	TRBD2	once	CASSSSPRSGRGTGELFF	TGTGCCAGCAGCTCCTCCCCCCGGTCCGGGAGGGGAACCGGGGAGCTGTTTTTT
TRBJ1-4	TRBV7-4	NA	NA	CAHSGGGGDRATNEKLFF	TGCGCCCACTCGGGTGGGGGCGGCGATAGGGCAACTAATGAAAAACTGTTTTTT
TRBJ2-5	TRBV2	TRBD2	NA	CASNPESGGETQYF	TGTGCCAGCAACCCTGAAAGCGGGGGTGAGACCCAGTACTTC